This TCR beta chain was sequenced in a study of post-analysis software for immune sequencing data. Study-level background: Included among the disease courses, which were recorded for the cohort, were relapsing-remitting, secondary progressive and progressive-relapsing multiple sclerosis.

Study-level points and caveats: Among roughly five TRBV segments more frequent in patients than controls were TRBV5-6, TRBV5-1 and TRBV20-1.

The CDR3 loop spans 14 amino acids. J gave up 3 bases and V 3 bases, and 5 bases lay outside the gene matches. Germline lookup yields CDR1 SQVTM and CDR2 ANQGSEA. This clonotype has ten or more counts. Its antigen is still unknown. Included in the TCR beta cDNA libraries were unique molecular identifiers. TCRdb fed the PCR reads into MiXCR, producing one record per CDR3 protein. This table holds about 200,000 distinct CDR3 sequences, 29% found once. The chain has TRBV29-1 and TRBJ2-1; the match to TRBD1 covers 7 bases. Sequences were obtained from blood. The sequence was obtained from a girl aged 2-17 years with multiple sclerosis. The CDR3 loop is CSVDQGVVYNEQFF. The CDR3 DNA sequence: TGCAGCGTTGACCAGGGGGTGGTCTACAATGAGCAGTTCTTC.